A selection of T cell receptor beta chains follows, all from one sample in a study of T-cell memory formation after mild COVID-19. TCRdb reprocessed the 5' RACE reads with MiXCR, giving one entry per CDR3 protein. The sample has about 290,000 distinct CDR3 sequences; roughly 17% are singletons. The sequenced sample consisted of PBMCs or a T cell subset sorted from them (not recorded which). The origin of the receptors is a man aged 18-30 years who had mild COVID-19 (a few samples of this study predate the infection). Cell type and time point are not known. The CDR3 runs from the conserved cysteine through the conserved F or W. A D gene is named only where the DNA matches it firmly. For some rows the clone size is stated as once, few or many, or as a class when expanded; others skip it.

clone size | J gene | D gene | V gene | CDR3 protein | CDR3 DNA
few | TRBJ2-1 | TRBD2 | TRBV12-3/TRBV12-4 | CASSSGTSNEQFF | TGTGCCAGCAGCTCCGGGACTAGCAATGAGCAGTTCTTC
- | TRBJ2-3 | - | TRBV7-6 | CASSFHSGTDTQYF | TGTGCCAGCAGCTTCCACTCTGGCACAGATACGCAGTATTTT
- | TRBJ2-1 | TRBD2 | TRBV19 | CASSWTSGRDEQFF | TGTGCCAGTAGTTGGACTAGCGGGAGGGATGAGCAGTTCTTC
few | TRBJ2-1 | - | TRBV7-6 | CASSLAAYQDEQFF | TGTGCCAGCAGCTTAGCAGCGTATCAGGATGAGCAGTTCTTC
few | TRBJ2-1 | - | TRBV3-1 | CASSQLESSYNEQFF | TGTGCCAGCAGCCAATTGGAGAGCTCCTACAATGAGCAGTTCTTC
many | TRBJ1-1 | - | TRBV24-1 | CATSDIENTEAFF | TGTGCCACCAGTGACATCGAAAACACTGAAGCTTTCTTT
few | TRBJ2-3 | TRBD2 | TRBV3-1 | CASRGPTSGGAGDTQYF | TGTGCCTCGCGCGGGCCCACTAGCGGGGGGGCCGGAGATACGCAGTATTTT
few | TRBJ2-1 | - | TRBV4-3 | CASSQDLGGSSYNEQFF | TGCGCCAGCAGCCAAGATCTAGGGGGAAGCTCCTACAATGAGCAGTTCTTC
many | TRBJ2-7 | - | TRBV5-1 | CASSMGLWGELVSDEQYF | TGCGCCAGCAGCATGGGTCTCTGGGGCGAGCTAGTCTCCGACGAGCAGTACTTC
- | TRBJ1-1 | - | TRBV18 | CASSPIEGNTEAFF | TGTGCCAGCTCACCAATAGAGGGTAACACTGAAGCTTTCTTT
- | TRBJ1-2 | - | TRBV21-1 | CASRLEPGCLNYGYTF | TGTGCCAGCAGACTTGAACCTGGGTGCCTTAACTATGGCTACACCTTC
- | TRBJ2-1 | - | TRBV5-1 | CASSLTSGAGNEQLF | TGCGCCAGCAGCTTGACGTCCGGGGCCGGCAATGAGCAGTTATTC
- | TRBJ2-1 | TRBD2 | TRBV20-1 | CSARDIAGEYNEQFF | TGCAGTGCTAGAGATATAGCGGGGGAGTACAATGAGCAGTTCTTC
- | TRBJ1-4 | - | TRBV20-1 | CSASPREIGEKLFF | TGCAGTGCTAGTCCTAGGGAAATTGGTGAAAAACTGTTTTTT
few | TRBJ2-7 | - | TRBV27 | CASSPFRQSYEQYF | TGTGCCAGCAGTCCGTTTCGACAGAGCTACGAGCAGTACTTC
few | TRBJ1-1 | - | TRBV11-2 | CASTRDAGWGFGTEAFF | TGTGCCAGCACCCGAGATGCGGGCTGGGGGTTTGGGACTGAAGCTTTCTTT
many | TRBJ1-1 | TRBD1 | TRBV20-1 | CSARQGGTEAFF | TGCAGTGCTAGACAGGGGGGCACTGAAGCTTTCTTT
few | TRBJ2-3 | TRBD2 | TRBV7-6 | CASRPGTSGTQYF | TGTGCCAGCAGACCGGGGACTAGTGGTACGCAGTATTTT
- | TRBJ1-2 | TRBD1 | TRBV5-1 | CASSLETGYGYTF | TGCGCCAGCAGCTTGGAGACAGGGTATGGCTACACCTTC
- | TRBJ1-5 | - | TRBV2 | CASSILTGLGQPQHF | TGTGCCAGCAGTATCCTGACAGGCCTAGGTCAGCCCCAGCATTTT
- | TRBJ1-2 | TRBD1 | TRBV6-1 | CASSSRGHYGYTF | TGTGCCAGCAGTTCCAGGGGGCACTATGGCTACACCTTC
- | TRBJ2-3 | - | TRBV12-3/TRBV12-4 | CASSPQGYQQYF | TGTGCCAGCAGCCCCCAGGGATACCAGCAGTATTTT